This entry lists 2 T cell receptor beta chains sequenced from one sample in a study of blood T cell repertoires in COVID-19. This table comes from immunoSEQ multiplex PCR, and its TCRdb copy is limited to in-frame clones, with some not included. The repertoire has approximately 41,000 clones, 80% to 90% of them found once; the top ten carry over 1%. The sequenced material came from peripheral blood. The receptors were sampled from a woman between 35 and 50 years old with acute or convalescent COVID-19.

This sequence joins TRBV24-1 and TRBJ2-7, with TRBD1 identical over 9 bases. CDR1 is KGHDR, CDR2 SFDVKD, per germline. CDR3 size: 12 residues. J was trimmed by 5 bases and V by 5 bases; bases with no gene match: 0. The CDR3 sequence: CATSGDRDEQYF. The CDR3 DNA sequence: TGTGCCACCAGTGGGGACAGGGACGAGCAGTACTTC.

V usage is TRBV11-2 and J usage is TRBJ1-1; D is unclear. Germline lookup yields CDR1 SGHAT and CDR2 FQNNGV. V was clipped by 1 base and J by 8 bases, with 5 bases between them. The CDR3 covers 11 residues. CDR3 sequence reads: CASSLGGEAFF. The CDR3, as DNA: TGTGCCAGCAGCTTAGGAGGCGAAGCTTTCTTT.